Sequencing of this TCR beta chain was carried out in a study of blood T cell repertoires in COVID-19. Across the study: Specimens from acute and convalescent COVID-19 originated in the United States, Italy and Spain. In each case, the material was cDNA or gDNA derived from T cells, B-cell-depleted T cells, or PBMCs.

A few counts support this clone. As handled by the study authors: The authors estimated nucleated cell counts from reference gene primer amplification. TCRdb's table, derived via immunoSEQ multiplex PCR, lists solely in-frame clones and lacks some. V and J calls and clone size follow that table, whereas D and trimming were derived from the DNA. Of about 80,000 clones in the sample, approximately 76% are singletons; the top ten hold roughly 15%. The CDR3 covers 13 residues. Between the trimmed V and J ends, which lost 3 bases and 6 bases, there was a span of 11 bases. CDR1 is LNHDA and CDR2 is SQIVND in the germline V gene (reference sequence).

The chain is built from TRBV19 and TRBJ1-2; perhaps TRBD1 as D (5 bases). What was sequenced was peripheral blood. The clonotype originates from a man between 65 and 80 years old with active or convalescent COVID-19. CDR3 protein: CASSIKGWNGYTF. The CDR3 bases are TGTGCCAGTAGTATTAAGGGGTGGAATGGCTACACCTTC.